The TCR beta chain described here comes from a study of spatial heterogeneity in lung cancer. General study points: Whereas they appeared in blood less at follow-up, ubiquitous expanded tumor TCRs appeared there more at resection.

A remark on this clonotype: As yet, its antigen is unknown. The size of this beta chain means little, since it is a stray read in a library made for alpha chains.

TCRdb re-analysed the 5' RACE reads in MiXCR, keeping a single row per CDR3 protein. The repertoire has several thousand distinct CDR3 sequences, roughly 25% of them found once; the top ten carry about 25%. CDR3 length: 12 amino acids. CDR1 and CDR2 from the germline V gene are SQVTM and ANQGSEA. The V and J ends lost 3 bases and 2 bases respectively, with 8 bases between them. This sample's time point: sample taken at primary tumor resection. No cell sorting; template was whole RNA from tumor, lung tissue or PBMC. Sequencing was performed on PBMCs, taken at surgery. This sequence originates from a female donor with early-stage non-small cell lung cancer. The chain recombines TRBV29-1 with TRBJ2-7; D is unresolved. The chain's CDR3 is CSVEVPPYEQYF. In DNA, the CDR3 is TGCAGCGTTGAGGTGCCCCCCTACGAGCAGTACTTC.